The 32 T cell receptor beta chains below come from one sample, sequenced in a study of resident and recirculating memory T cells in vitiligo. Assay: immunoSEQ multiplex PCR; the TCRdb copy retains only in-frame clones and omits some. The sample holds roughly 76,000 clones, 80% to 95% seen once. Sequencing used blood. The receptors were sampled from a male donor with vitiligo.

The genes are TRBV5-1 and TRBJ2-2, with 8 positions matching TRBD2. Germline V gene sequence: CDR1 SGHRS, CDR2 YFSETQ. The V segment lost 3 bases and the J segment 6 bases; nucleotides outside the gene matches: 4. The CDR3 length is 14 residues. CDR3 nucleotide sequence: TGCGCCAGCAGCTCGGGACTAGAGGCCGGGGAGCTGTTTTTT. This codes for CASSSGLEAGELFF.

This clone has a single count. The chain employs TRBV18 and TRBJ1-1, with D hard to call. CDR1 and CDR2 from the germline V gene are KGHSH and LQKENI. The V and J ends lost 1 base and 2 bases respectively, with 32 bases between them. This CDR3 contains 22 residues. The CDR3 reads CASSPRLNFLKLSPSDNTEAFF. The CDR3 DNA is TGTGCCAGCTCACCACGACTAAACTTCCTCAAGCTTTCTCCTTCAGACAACACTGAAGCTTTCTTT.

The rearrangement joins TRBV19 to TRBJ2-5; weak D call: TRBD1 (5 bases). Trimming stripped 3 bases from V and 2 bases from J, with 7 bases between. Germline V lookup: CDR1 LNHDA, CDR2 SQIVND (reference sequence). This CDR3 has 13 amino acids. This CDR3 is CASSMNRQETQYF. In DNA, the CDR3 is TGTGCCAGTAGTATGAACAGGCAAGAGACCCAGTACTTC.

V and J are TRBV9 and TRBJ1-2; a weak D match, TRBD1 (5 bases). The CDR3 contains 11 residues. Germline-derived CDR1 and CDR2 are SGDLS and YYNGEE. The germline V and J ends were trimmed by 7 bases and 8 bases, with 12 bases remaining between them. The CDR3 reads CASGGGDGYTF. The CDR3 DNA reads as TGTGCCAGCGGGGGAGGGGACGGCTACACCTTC.

CDR3 sequence: CASSLSGGGGTDTQYF. CDR3 in DNA: TGTGCCAGCAGCCTTAGCGGGGGTGGGGGCACAGATACGCAGTATTTT. The chain joins TRBV7-2 to TRBJ2-3; 9 positions agree with TRBD2. Trimming took 5 bases from V and 1 from J; bases not matched to a gene: 7. CDR1 is SGHTA, CDR2 FQGNSA, per germline. This CDR3 spans 16 amino acids.

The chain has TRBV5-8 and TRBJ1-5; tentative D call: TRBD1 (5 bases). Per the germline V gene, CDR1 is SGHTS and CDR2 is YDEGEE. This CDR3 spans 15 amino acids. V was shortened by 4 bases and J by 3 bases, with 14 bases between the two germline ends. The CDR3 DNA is TGTGCCAGCAGCGGGGGGACGGACCCCAATCAGCCCCAGCATTTT. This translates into CASSGGTDPNQPQHF.

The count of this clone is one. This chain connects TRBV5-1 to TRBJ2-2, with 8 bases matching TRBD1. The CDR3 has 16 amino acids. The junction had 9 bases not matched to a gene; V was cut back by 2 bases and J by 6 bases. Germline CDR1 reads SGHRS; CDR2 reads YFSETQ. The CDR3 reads CASSFDRGEISGELFF. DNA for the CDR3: TGCGCCAGCAGCTTTGACAGGGGAGAGATATCCGGGGAGCTGTTTTTT. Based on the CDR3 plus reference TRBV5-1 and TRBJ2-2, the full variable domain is KAGVTQTPRYLIKTRGQQVTLSCSPISGHRSVSWYQQTPGQGLQFLFEYFSETQRNKGNFPGRFSGRQFSNSRSEMNVSTLELGDSALYLCASSFDRGEISGELFFGEGSRLTVL.

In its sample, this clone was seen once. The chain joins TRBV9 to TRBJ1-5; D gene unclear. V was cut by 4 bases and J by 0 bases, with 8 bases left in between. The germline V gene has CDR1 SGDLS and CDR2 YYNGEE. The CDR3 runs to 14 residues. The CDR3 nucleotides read TGTGCCAGCAGCCCATTCGGTAGCAATCAGCCCCAGCATTTT. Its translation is CASSPFGSNQPQHF.

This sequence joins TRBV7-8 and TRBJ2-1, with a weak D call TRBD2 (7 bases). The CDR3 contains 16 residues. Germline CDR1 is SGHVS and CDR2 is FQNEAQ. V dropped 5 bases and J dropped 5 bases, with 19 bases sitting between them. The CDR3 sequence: CASSLGGGTINNEQFF. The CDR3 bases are TGTGCCAGCAGCCTAGGGGGGGGGACGATTAACAATGAGCAGTTCTTC.

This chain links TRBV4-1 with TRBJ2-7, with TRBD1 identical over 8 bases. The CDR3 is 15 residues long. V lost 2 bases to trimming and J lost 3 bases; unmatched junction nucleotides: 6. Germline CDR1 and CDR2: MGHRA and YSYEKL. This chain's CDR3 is CASSQTRGPLYEQYF. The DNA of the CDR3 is TGCGCCAGCAGCCAAACCAGGGGGCCCCTCTACGAGCAGTACTTC.

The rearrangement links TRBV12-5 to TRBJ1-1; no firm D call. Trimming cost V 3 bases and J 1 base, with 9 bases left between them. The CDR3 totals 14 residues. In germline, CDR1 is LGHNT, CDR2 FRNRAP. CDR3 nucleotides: TGTGCTAGTGGTTTCGGGGTTGGGAACACTGAAGCTTTCTTT. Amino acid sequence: CASGFGVGNTEAFF.

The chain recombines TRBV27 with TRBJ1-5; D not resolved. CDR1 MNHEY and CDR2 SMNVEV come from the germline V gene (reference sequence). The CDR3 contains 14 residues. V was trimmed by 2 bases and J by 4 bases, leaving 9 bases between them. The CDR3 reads CASSLLARNQPQHF. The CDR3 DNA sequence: TGTGCCAGCAGTTTACTGGCCAGAAATCAGCCCCAGCATTTT.

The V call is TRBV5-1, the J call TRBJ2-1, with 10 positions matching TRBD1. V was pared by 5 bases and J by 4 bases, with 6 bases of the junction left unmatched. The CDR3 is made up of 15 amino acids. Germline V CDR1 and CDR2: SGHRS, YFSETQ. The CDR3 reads CASSFRDRGYNEQFF. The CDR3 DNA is TGCGCCAGCAGTTTCCGGGACAGGGGTTACAATGAGCAGTTCTTC.

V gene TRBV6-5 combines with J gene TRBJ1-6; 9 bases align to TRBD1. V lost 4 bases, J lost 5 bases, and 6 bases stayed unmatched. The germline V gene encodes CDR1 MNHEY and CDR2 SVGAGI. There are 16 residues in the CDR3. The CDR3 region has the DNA TGTGCCAGCAGTTTCTCGGGACAGGGCAATAATTCACCCCTCCACTTT. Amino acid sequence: CASSFSGQGNNSPLHF.

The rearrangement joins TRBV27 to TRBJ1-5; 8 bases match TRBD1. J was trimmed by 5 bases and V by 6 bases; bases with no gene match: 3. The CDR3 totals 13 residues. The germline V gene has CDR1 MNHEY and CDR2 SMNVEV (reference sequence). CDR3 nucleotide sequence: TGTGCCAGCAGACAGGGGGGAGATCAGCCCCAGCATTTT. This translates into CASRQGGDQPQHF.

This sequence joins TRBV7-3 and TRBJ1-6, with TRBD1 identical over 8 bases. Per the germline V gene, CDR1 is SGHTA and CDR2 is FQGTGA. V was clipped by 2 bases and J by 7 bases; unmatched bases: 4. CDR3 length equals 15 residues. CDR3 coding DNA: TGTGCCAGCAGCTTAGCGGCAGGGGGCAATTCACCCCTCCACTTT. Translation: CASSLAAGGNSPLHF.

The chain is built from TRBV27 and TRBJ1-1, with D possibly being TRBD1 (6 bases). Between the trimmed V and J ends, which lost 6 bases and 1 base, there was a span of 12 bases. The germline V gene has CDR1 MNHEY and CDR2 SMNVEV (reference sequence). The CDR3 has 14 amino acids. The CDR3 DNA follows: TGTGCCAGCAGGGGCGGGGGCCGGAACACTGAAGCTTTCTTT. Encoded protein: CASRGGGRNTEAFF.

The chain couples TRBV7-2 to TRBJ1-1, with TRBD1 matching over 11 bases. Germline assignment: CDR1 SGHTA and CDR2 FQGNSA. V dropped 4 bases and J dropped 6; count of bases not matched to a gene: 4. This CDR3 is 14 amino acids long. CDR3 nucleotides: TGTGCCAGCAGCTCTTGGACAGGGGGCTCTGAAGCTTTCTTT. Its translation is CASSSWTGGSEAFF. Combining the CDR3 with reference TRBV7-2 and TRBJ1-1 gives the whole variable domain GAGVSQSPSNKVTEKGKDVELRCDPISGHTALYWYRQSLGQGLEFLIYFQGNSAPDKSGLPSDRFSAERTGGSVSTLTIQRTQQEDSAVYLCASSSWTGGSEAFFGQGTRLTVV.

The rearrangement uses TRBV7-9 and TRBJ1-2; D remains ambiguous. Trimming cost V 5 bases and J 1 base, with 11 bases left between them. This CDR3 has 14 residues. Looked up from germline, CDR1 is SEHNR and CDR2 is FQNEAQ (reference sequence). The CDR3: CASSHRDGNYGYTF. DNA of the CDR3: TGTGCCAGCAGCCATCGGGATGGTAACTATGGCTACACCTTC.

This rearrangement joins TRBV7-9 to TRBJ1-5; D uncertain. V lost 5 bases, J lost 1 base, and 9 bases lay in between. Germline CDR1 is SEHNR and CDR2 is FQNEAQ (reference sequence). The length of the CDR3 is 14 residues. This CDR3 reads CASSRSGSNQPQHF. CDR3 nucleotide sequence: TGTGCCAGCAGCCGCTCAGGCAGCAATCAGCCCCAGCATTTT.

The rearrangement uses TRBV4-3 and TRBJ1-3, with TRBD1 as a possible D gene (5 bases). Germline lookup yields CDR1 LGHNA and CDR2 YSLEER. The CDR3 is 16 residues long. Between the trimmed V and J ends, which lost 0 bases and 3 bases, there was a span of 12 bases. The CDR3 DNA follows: TGCGCCAGCAGCCAAGAATTGTTCGGGGGTGGAAACACCATATATTTT. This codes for CASSQELFGGGNTIYF.

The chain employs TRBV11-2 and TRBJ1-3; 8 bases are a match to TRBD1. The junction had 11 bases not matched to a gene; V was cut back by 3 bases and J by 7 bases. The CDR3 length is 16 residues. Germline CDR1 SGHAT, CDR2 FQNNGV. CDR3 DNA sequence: TGTGCCAGCAGCTTCCTTACAGGGGGAAGAAGTAACACCATATATTTT. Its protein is CASSFLTGGRSNTIYF.

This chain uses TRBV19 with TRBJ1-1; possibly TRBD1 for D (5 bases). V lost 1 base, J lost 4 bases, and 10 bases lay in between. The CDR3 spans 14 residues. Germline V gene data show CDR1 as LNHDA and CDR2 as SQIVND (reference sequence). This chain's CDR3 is CASSIVGVSTEAFF. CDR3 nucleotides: TGTGCCAGTAGTATAGTAGGGGTGAGCACTGAAGCTTTCTTT.

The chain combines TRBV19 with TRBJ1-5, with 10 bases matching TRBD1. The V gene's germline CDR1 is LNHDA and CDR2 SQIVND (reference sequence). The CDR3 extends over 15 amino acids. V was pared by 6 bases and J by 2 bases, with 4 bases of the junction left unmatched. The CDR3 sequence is CASRRGTGGNQPQHF. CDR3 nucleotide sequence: TGTGCCAGTAGAAGAGGGACAGGGGGCAATCAGCCCCAGCATTTT.

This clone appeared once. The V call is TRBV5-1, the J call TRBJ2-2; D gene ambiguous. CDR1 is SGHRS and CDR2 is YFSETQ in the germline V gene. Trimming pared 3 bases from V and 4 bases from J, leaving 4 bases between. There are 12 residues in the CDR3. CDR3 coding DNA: TGCGCCAGCAGCTACGGCACCGGGGAGCTGTTTTTT. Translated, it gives CASSYGTGELFF.

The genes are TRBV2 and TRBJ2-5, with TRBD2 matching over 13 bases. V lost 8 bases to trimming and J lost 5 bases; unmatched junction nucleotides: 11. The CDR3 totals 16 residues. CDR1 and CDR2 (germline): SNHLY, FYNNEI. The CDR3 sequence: CASSRWTSGGRETQYF. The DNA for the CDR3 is TGTGCCAGCTCTCGCTGGACTAGCGGGGGACGGGAGACCCAGTACTTC.

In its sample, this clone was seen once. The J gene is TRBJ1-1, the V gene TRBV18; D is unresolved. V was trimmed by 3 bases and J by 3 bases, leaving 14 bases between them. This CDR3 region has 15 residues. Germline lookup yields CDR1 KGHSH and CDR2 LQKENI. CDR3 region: CASSPRLLVDTEAFF. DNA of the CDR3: TGTGCCAGCTCACCGAGGCTCTTAGTAGACACTGAAGCTTTCTTT. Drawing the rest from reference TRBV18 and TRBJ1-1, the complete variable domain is NAGVMQNPRHLVRRRGQEARLRCSPMKGHSHVYWYRQLPEEGLKFMVYLQKENIIDESGMPKERFSAEFPKEGPSILRIQQVVRGDSAAYFCASSPRLLVDTEAFFGQGTRLTVV.

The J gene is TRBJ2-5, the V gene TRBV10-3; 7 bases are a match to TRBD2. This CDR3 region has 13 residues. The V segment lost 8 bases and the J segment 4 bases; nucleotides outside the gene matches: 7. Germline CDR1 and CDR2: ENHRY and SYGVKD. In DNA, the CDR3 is TGTGCCATCGCGGGGGTCCAGGGAGAGACCCAGTACTTC. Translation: CAIAGVQGETQYF.

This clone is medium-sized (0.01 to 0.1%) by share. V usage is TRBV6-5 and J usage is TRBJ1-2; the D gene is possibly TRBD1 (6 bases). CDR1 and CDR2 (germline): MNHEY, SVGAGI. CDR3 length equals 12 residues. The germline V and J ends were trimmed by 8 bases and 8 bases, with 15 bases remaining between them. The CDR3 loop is CASGNREHGYTF. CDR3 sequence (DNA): TGTGCCAGCGGAAACAGGGAGCACGGCTACACCTTC.

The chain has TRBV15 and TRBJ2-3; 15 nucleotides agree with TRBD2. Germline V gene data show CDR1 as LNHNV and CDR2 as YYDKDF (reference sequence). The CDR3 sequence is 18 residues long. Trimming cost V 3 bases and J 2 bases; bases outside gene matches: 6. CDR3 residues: CATSSSGLAGGFTDTQYF. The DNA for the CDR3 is TGTGCCACCAGCAGCTCGGGACTAGCGGGGGGCTTCACAGATACGCAGTATTTT.

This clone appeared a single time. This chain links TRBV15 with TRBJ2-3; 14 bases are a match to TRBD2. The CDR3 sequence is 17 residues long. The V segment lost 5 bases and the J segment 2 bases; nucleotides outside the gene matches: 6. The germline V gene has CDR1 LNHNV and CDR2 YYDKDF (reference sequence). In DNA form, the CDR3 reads TGTGCCACCAGCCCCCGGACTAGCGGGGGGATCACAGATACGCAGTATTTT. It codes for CATSPRTSGGITDTQYF.

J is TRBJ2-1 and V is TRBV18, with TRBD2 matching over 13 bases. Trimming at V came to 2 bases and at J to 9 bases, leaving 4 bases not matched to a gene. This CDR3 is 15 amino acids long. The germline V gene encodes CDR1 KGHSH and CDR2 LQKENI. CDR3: CASSPTSGGAFEQFF. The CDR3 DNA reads TGTGCCAGCTCACCAACTAGCGGGGGGGCCTTTGAGCAGTTCTTC.